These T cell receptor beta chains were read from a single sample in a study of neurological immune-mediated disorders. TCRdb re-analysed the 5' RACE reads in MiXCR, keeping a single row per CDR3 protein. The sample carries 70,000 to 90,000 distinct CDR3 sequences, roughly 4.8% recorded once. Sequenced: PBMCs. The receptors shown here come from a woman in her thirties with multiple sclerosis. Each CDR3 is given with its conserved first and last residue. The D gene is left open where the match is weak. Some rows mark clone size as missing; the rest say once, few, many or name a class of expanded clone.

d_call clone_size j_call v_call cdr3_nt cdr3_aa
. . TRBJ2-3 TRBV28 TGTGCCAGCAGCTTGGGGGGGGCGACAGATACGCAGTATTTT CASSLGGATDTQYF
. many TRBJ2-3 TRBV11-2 TGTGCCAGCAGCTTTTCGAGTTGGGGCACAGATACGCAGTATTTT CASSFSSWGTDTQYF
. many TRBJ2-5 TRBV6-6 TGTGCCAGCAGTTACTGGCAGGGAGATGGAGAGACCCAGTACTTC CASSYWQGDGETQYF
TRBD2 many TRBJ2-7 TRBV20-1 TGCAGTGCTAGGACTAGCGGGTCCTACGAGCAGTACTTC CSARTSGSYEQYF
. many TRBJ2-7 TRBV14 TGTGCCAGCAGCCAGACGTTCTACGAGCAGTACTTC CASSQTFYEQYF
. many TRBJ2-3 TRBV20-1 TGCAGTGCTCTCCCATACTCTTCGAATCGTGATACGCAGTATTTT CSALPYSSNRDTQYF
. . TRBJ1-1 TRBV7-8 TGTGCCAGCAGCCAGGGGTGGGGTGGCGCTGAAGCTTTCTTT CASSQGWGGAEAFF
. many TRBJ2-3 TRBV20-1 TGCAGTGCTAGATGGCAAATACTTACAGATACGCAGTATTTT CSARWQILTDTQYF
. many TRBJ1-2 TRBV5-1 TGCGCCAGCAGCTTGGTGCCAGCTAACTATGGCTACACCTTC CASSLVPANYGYTF
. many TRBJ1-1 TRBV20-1 TGCAGTGCCCCTTGGGGAGGGTGGGGGACTGAAGCTTTCTTT CSAPWGGWGTEAFF
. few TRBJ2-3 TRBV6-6 TGTGCCAGCAGTATTGCGGGCAGCACAGATACGCAGTATTTT CASSIAGSTDTQYF
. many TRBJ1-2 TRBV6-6 TGTGCCAGCAGTTCAAGGGAAACCTATGGCTACACCTTC CASSSRETYGYTF
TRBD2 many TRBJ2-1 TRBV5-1 TGCGCCAGCAGCTTGGTGACTAGCGGGAGGGCCTATGCGTTCTTC CASSLVTSGRAYAFF
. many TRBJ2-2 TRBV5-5 TGTGCCAGCAGCTTCAGGAGGGAAGCCGGGGAGCTGTTTTTT CASSFRREAGELFF
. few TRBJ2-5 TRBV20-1 TGCAGTGCTAGAGGGACGGACCAAGAGACCCAGTACTTC CSARGTDQETQYF
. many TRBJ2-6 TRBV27 TGTGCCAGCAGTTCTCTCACAGGGGGGGTCCTCGGATCTGGGGCCAACGTCCTGACTTTC CASSSLTGGVLGSGANVLTF
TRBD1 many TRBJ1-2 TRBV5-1 TGCGCCAGTTCTCCAGGGGGCAACTATGGCTACACCTTC CASSPGGNYGYTF
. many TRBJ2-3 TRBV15 TGTGCCACCAGCAGAGATGGGCGGGACCGACGCACAGATACGCAGTATTTT CATSRDGRDRRTDTQYF
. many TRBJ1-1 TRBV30 TGTGCCTGGAAGGTAGGAATCACTGAAGCTTTCTTT CAWKVGITEAFF
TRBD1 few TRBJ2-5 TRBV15 TGTGCCACCAGCAGGGACGATTTCGGACAGGGGATGGAGACCCAGTACTTC CATSRDDFGQGMETQYF
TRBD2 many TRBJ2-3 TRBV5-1 TGCGCCAGCACCCTACCTTTAGCGGGGGGCACAGATACGCAGTATTTT CASTLPLAGGTDTQYF
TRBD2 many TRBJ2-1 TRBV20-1 TGCAGTGCTATGTTCCCCTCAAATTTGGGGACTAGCAATGAGCAGTTCTTC CSAMFPSNLGTSNEQFF
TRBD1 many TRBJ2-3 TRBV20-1 TGCAGTGCTAGAGATCCGGGACAGAGCAACCCGTTCACAGATACGCAGTATTTT CSARDPGQSNPFTDTQYF
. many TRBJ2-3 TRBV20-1 TGCAGTGCAGCCCGACAGACAGATACGCAGTATTTT CSAARQTDTQYF
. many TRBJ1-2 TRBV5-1 TGCGCCAGCAGCCCGCATCGCGCTACAGGGACTTATGGCTACACCTTC CASSPHRATGTYGYTF
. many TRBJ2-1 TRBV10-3 TGTGCCACCCGGGACTTTTACAATGAGCAGTTCTTC CATRDFYNEQFF
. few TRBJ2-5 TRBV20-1 TGCAGTGTGGTTTCGAAACGGGATCAAGAGACCCAGTACTTC CSVVSKRDQETQYF
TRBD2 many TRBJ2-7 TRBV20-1 TGCAGTGCGCCCGGGGGGACCGGGAGTTACGAGCAGTACTTC CSAPGGTGSYEQYF
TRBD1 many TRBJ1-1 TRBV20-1 TGCAGTGCTAGGAGACAGGGGGCGCCGAACACTGAAGCTTTCTTT CSARRQGAPNTEAFF
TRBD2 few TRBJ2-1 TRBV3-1 TGTGCCAGCAGCCAAGTGCCACTAGCGGGCAACAATGAGCAGTTCTTC CASSQVPLAGNNEQFF
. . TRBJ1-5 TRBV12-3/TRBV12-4 TGTGCCAGCAGACGACAGGGCAATCAGCCCCAGCATTTT CASRRQGNQPQHF
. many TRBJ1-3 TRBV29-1 TGCAGCATCAGGGCTGCCGGAAACACCATATATTTT CSIRAAGNTIYF
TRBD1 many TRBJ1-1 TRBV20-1 TGCAGTGCTAGCAAGACAGGGTGGACTACTGAAGCTTTCTTT CSASKTGWTTEAFF
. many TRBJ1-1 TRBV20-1 TGCAGTGCTATATGGGGAAGATCAACTGAAGCTTTCTTT CSAIWGRSTEAFF
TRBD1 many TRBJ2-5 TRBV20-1 TGCAGTGCTAGGGGGGACAGCAACCCAACCCAGTACTTC CSARGDSNPTQYF
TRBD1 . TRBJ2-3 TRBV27 TGTGCCAGCAGCACAGGGGCGTACACAGATACGCAGTATTTT CASSTGAYTDTQYF
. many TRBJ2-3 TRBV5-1 TGCGCCAGCAGCTTGGAGGGGTACCCAGATACGCAGTATTTT CASSLEGYPDTQYF
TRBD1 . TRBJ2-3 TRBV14 TGTGCCAGCAGCCAAGATCCCACAGGGGGCCGCACAGATACGCAGTATTTT CASSQDPTGGRTDTQYF
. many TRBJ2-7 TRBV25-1 TGTGCCAGCAGTGAACGGGGGGCCGGGGGTGGGGCTCCCCCCTACGAGCAGTACTTC CASSERGAGGGAPPYEQYF
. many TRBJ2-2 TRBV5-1 TGCGCCAGCAGGGCGGGGAGTACCGGGGAGCTGTTTTTT CASRAGSTGELFF
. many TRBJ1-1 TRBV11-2 TGTGCCAGCAGCTTAAGGTTAGAGAACACTGAAGCTTTCTTT CASSLRLENTEAFF
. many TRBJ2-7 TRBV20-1 TGCAGTGCCCGACAGGCGGCCTCCTACGAGCAGTACTTC CSARQAASYEQYF
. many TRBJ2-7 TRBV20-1 TGCAGTGCTAGAGTAACAGGCTACGAGCAGTACTTC CSARVTGYEQYF
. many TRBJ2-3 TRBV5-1 TGCGCCAGCAGAGGAGAGGGCAAATCCTCGGCAGATACGCAGTATTTT CASRGEGKSSADTQYF
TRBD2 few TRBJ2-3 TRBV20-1 TGCAGTGCTAGAGATCGGAGGCTAGCGGTGCGGGATACGCAGTATTTT CSARDRRLAVRDTQYF
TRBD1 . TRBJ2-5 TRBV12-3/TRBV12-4 TGTGCCAGCCGATCTTTGGACAGGGCGGAGACCCAGTACTTC CASRSLDRAETQYF
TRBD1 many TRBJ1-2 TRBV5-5 TGTGCCAGCAGCGGGAACAGGGGGCGTAGCTATGGCTACACCTTC CASSGNRGRSYGYTF
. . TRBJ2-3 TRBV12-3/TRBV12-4 TGTGCCAGCAGTTTAAACGGACAGATGCAGTATTTT CASSLNGQMQYF
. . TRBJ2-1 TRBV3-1 TGTGCCAGCAGCCTAAACGGAGTTCATGAGCAGTTCTTC CASSLNGVHEQFF
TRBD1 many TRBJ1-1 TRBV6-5 TGTGCCAGCAGCTCCTCTCGACAGGGACTCTCTGAAGCTTTCTTT CASSSSRQGLSEAFF
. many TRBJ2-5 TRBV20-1 TGCAGTGCTAGAGATCGGGAAAAAGCTATACCAAGCCAAGAGACCCAGTACTTC CSARDREKAIPSQETQYF
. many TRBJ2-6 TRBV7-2 TGTGCCAGCAGCACAACGACAGGCTCTGGGGCCAACGTCCTGACTTTC CASSTTTGSGANVLTF
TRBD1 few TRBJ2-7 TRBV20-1 TGCAGTGCTAAGACAGGGAACTACGAGCAGTACTTC CSAKTGNYEQYF
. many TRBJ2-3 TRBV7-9 TGTGCCAGCAGCGCTCCCTACAAGGCGGACGGCACAGATACGCAGTATTTT CASSAPYKADGTDTQYF
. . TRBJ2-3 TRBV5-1 TGCGCCAGCAGCTTCACCGGATATGGTACGCAGTATTTT CASSFTGYGTQYF
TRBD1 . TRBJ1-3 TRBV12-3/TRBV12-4 TGTGCCAGCAGCTTACGACAGGGAAGCCCTGGAAACACCATATATTTT CASSLRQGSPGNTIYF
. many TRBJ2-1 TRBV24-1 TGTGCCACCAGTGACCCCGGACCGGATTCCTTGAGGTTCTTC CATSDPGPDSLRFF